This T cell receptor beta chain was recorded in a study of blood T cell repertoires in COVID-19. Trimming took off 4 bases at V and 5 bases at J, with 11 bases between the two ends. Germline V gene lookup returns CDR1 MNHEY and CDR2 SVGEGT. The CDR3 is 13 amino acids. This table comes from immunoSEQ multiplex PCR, and its TCRdb copy is limited to in-frame clones, with some not included. The sample records 150,000 to 200,000 clones, roughly 82% being singletons. The sample comprised peripheral blood. The receptor was isolated from an older woman with acute or convalescent COVID-19. The chain combines TRBV6-2 or TRBV6-3 with TRBJ1-1; D ambiguous. The CDR3 spells CASSFTPLTEAFF. DNA for the CDR3: TGTGCCAGCAGTTTTACACCATTAACTGAAGCTTTCTTT.